The 2 T cell receptor beta chains reported below all come from one sample, sequenced in a study of blood T cell repertoires in COVID-19. The assay was immunoSEQ multiplex PCR, and TCRdb's table has in-frame clones only and misses some. This sample has about 160,000 clones, with around 90% found just once. Sequenced material: peripheral blood. All receptors come from a woman in her sixties who had recovered from COVID-19.

The count of this clone is one. This chain connects TRBV4-1 to TRBJ1-2, with D unclear. Germline CDR1 reads MGHRA; CDR2 reads YSYEKL. V was shortened by 8 bases and J by 2 bases, with 18 bases between the two germline ends. CDR3 length equals 15 residues. The CDR3 DNA reads TGCGCCAGCGAGCCCTCCTGGTCGGGAAACTATGGCTACACCTTC. Protein: CASEPSWSGNYGYTF.

The V gene is TRBV5-4, the J gene TRBJ2-1; tentatively, D is TRBD2 (5 bases). V was clipped by 6 bases and J by 0 bases, with 16 bases between them. Looked up from germline, CDR1 is SGHNT and CDR2 is YYREEE (reference sequence). The CDR3 length is 16 residues. The CDR3 nucleotides are TGTGCCAGCACCCCTCAGAGGGCAGGCTCCTACAATGAGCAGTTCTTC. Amino acids: CASTPQRAGSYNEQFF. The whole variable domain, remainder taken from reference TRBV5-4 and TRBJ2-1, is ETGVTQSPTHLIKTRGQQVTLRCSSQSGHNTVSWYQQALGQGPQFIFQYYREEENGRGNFPPRFSGLQFPNYSSELNVNALELDDSALYLCASTPQRAGSYNEQFFGPGTRLTVL.